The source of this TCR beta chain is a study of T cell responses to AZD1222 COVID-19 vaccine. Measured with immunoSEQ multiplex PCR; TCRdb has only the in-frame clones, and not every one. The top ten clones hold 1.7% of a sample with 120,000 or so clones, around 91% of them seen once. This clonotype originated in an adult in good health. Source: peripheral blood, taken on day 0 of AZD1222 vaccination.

CDR3 coding DNA: TGTGCCACCCGCCCCGGGGGGCTATACAATGAGCAGTTCTTC. Translating gives CATRPGGLYNEQFF. The chain links TRBV10-3 to TRBJ2-1; tentative D call: TRBD2 (7 bases). CDR3 length equals 14 residues. V lost 10 bases, J lost 4 bases, and 17 bases lay in between. Germline CDR1 is ENHRY and CDR2 is SYGVKD.